This T cell receptor (beta chain) was recorded in a study of CD8+ T cells in alopecia areata. The sequencing template was cDNA reverse transcribed from extracted RNA. Libraries were prepared by immunoSEQ multiplex PCR; TCRdb keeps only in-frame clonotypes and omits some of them. The sample contains 150,000 to 200,000 clones, around 60% of which appear only once. As for treatment: oral pan-JAK inhibitor, 5-10 mg twice daily. As part of sample collection, lesional scalp punch biopsies and peripheral blood were taken from alopecia areata patients. This CDR3 comprises 14 residues. CDR1 and CDR2 (germline): SGHAT, FQNNGV. V lost 7 bases to trimming and J lost 5 bases, with 17 bases between them.

This chain links TRBV11-2 with TRBJ1-1; no clear D gene. The input for sequencing was CD4+ T cells sorted from blood, taken at week 49, from a patient treated with tofacitinib. The TCR sequence derives from a human donor with alopecia areata. The CDR3 DNA is TGTGCCAGCACGCTGAGGAGTGGTTGGACTGAAGCTTTCTTT. It yields the protein CASTLRSGWTEAFF.